These 14 T cell receptor beta chains were all obtained from the same sample, sequenced in a study of blood T cell repertoires in COVID-19. The method was immunoSEQ multiplex PCR; TCRdb's version includes in-frame clones alone and lacks a portion of them. The data show 250,000 to 350,000 clones, with 75% to 95% seen just once and about 7% held by the top ten. Sequenced input: peripheral blood. These TCRs come from a woman in her 30s with COVID-19, enrolled during active disease.

This clone was detected once. The chain carries TRBV27 and TRBJ2-3; tentatively, D is TRBD1 (5 bases). V lost 5 bases, J lost 3 bases, and 9 bases lay in between. There are 13 residues in the CDR3. Looked up from germline, CDR1 is MNHEY and CDR2 is SMNVEV (reference sequence). The CDR3, as DNA: TGTGCCAGCAGTACCAGGGAAACAGATACGCAGTATTTT. The encoded protein is CASSTRETDTQYF.

This clone was picked up one time. The rearrangement uses TRBV27 and TRBJ1-4, with D possibly TRBD1 on 6 matching bases. This CDR3 region has 15 residues. V dropped 5 bases and J dropped 10 bases, with 20 bases sitting between them. Germline V CDR1 and CDR2: MNHEY, SMNVEV (reference sequence). CDR3 sequence (DNA): TGTGCCAGCAGTCGAACAGGGACGATTGAGAGAAAACTGTTTTTT. Residues: CASSRTGTIERKLFF.

This sequence joins TRBV24-1 and TRBJ2-1, with 10 bases lining up with TRBD2. The germline CDR1 and CDR2 sequences are KGHDR and SFDVKD. After removal of 3 bases from V and 4 bases from J, the junction contained 5 bases not matched to a gene. This CDR3 has 16 amino acids. The CDR3 spells CATSDIGLAEYNEQFF. DNA for the CDR3: TGTGCCACCAGTGATATCGGACTAGCGGAGTACAATGAGCAGTTCTTC.

The chain combines TRBV27 with TRBJ2-5; 9 nucleotides agree with TRBD1. With 8 bases clipped from V and 5 bases from J, the junction kept 6 bases outside the gene matches. The CDR3 contains 13 residues. Looked up from germline, CDR1 is MNHEY and CDR2 is SMNVEV (reference sequence). CDR3 in amino acids: CASSTGGRETQYF. The CDR3, as DNA: TGTGCCAGCTCTACAGGGGGCAGGGAGACCCAGTACTTC.

The chain employs TRBV6-5 and TRBJ2-3, with 7 bases that match TRBD2. The CDR3 is 14 amino acids. Trimming removed 6 bases from V and 2 bases from J; junction bases left unmatched: 5. The germline V gene has CDR1 MNHEY and CDR2 SVGAGI. The CDR3 DNA sequence: TGTGCCAGCAGGAAGCGGGGATACACAGATACGCAGTATTTT. Encoded protein: CASRKRGYTDTQYF.

The rearrangement uses TRBV6-5 and TRBJ2-1, with D perhaps TRBD2 (6 bases). V dropped 0 bases and J dropped 3 bases, with 9 bases sitting between them. The CDR3 length is 15 residues. Germline V gives CDR1 MNHEY, CDR2 SVGAGI. CDR3 residues: CASSYSGLNYNEQFF. CDR3 coding DNA: TGTGCCAGCAGTTACTCGGGACTGAACTACAATGAGCAGTTCTTC.

The V call is TRBV2, the J call TRBJ1-5, with unresolved D. Trimming removed 9 bases at V and 2 bases at J, with 11 bases between. The germline V gene encodes CDR1 SNHLY and CDR2 FYNNEI. The CDR3 is 13 amino acids. The CDR3: CASTREGNQPQHF. The CDR3 DNA follows: TGTGCCAGTACGAGAGAAGGCAATCAGCCCCAGCATTTT.

A single count supports this clone. V usage is TRBV24-1 and J usage is TRBJ2-2; 9 positions agree with TRBD1. V shed 4 bases, J shed 3 bases, and the junction held 2 bases outside the gene matches. CDR3 length equals 15 residues. Germline-derived CDR1 and CDR2 are KGHDR and SFDVKD. DNA for the CDR3: TGTGCCACCAGTGACCGGACAGGGGACACCGGGGAGCTGTTTTTT. Translated: CATSDRTGDTGELFF.

This chain links TRBV6-5 with TRBJ1-2, with TRBD1 matching 7 bases. The junction had 7 bases not matched to a gene; V was cut back by 6 bases and J by 6 bases. The CDR3 has 13 residues. In germline, CDR1 is MNHEY, CDR2 SVGAGI. The CDR3 loop is CASSHGQGDGYTF. CDR3 bases: TGTGCCAGCAGCCACGGGCAGGGGGATGGCTACACCTTC.

The genes are TRBV29-1 and TRBJ2-7, with TRBD1 identical over 8 bases. The CDR3 consists of 14 residues. Germline values: CDR1 SQVTM, CDR2 ANQGSEA. With V trimmed by 7 bases and J by 0 bases, 8 bases remained unmatched. CDR3 loop: CSAGKDRASYEQYF. Written as DNA, the CDR3 is TGCAGCGCTGGGAAGGACAGGGCCTCCTACGAGCAGTACTTC.

V gene TRBV5-1 combines with J gene TRBJ2-7; D may be TRBD1 (7 bases). Per the germline V gene, CDR1 is SGHRS and CDR2 is YFSETQ. Trimming cost V 4 bases and J 1 base, with 15 bases left between them. This CDR3 region has 15 residues. Here the CDR3 reads CASSKGGTASYEQYF. As DNA, the CDR3 is TGCGCCAGCAGCAAAGGCGGGACAGCGTCCTACGAGCAGTACTTC.

This sequence joins TRBV9 and TRBJ2-3; 9 positions agree with TRBD1. Germline lookup yields CDR1 SGDLS and CDR2 YYNGEE. The CDR3 runs to 14 residues. The V segment lost 2 bases and the J segment 4 bases; nucleotides outside the gene matches: 2. In DNA form, the CDR3 reads TGTGCCAGCAGCGTGGGACAGGGACCAGATACGCAGTATTTT. Protein: CASSVGQGPDTQYF.

This chain joins TRBV25-1 and TRBJ2-7; D is unclear. The CDR3 is made up of 14 amino acids. Trimming cost V 1 base and J 6 bases, with 13 bases left between them. Germline CDR1 MGHDK, CDR2 SYGVNS. The DNA for the CDR3 is TGTGCCAGCAGTGAATCGGTAGCTCCCGGCGAGCAGTACTTC. Its protein is CASSESVAPGEQYF.

The V gene is TRBV5-6, the J gene TRBJ2-5, with 8 bases matching TRBD2. In germline, CDR1 is SGHDT, CDR2 YYEEEE. V was clipped by 1 base and J by 4 bases; unmatched bases: 6. The length of the CDR3 is 15 residues. The CDR3 loop is CASSLNMLAGETQYF. In DNA, the CDR3 is TGTGCCAGCAGCTTGAATATGCTAGCGGGAGAGACCCAGTACTTC.